This entry lists 19 T cell receptor beta chains sequenced from one sample in a study of identical twins. Using its own MiXCR run on the 5' RACE reads, TCRdb lists one record per CDR3 protein. The sample records approximately 410,000 distinct CDR3 sequences, roughly 18% being singletons. Source material: naive T cells sorted from blood. All receptors come from a man aged 50 to 60 in good health.

Concerning this clonotype: Sequence at one end of the junction differs from germline and may be a read error. The CDR3 nucleotides are TGCGCCAGCAGCGTGGGACTAGCGGGGGGCTACGAGGAGTACTTC. As protein: CASSVGLAGGYEEYF. The chain employs TRBV4-1 and TRBJ2-7; TRBD2 matches 15 bases. Germline CDR1 and CDR2: MGHRA and YSYEKL. The CDR3 contains 15 residues.

This clonotype was seen repeatedly, ten times or more. Here the CDR3 DNA reads TGTGCCAGCAGTTACTCCGGGCAGGATACGCAGTATTTT. This codes for CASSYSGQDTQYF. The chain uses TRBV6-2 or TRBV6-3 and TRBJ2-3; D is unresolved. The CDR3 has 13 amino acids. Germline V lookup: CDR1 MNHEY, CDR2 SVGEGT. V was shortened by 0 bases and J by 6 bases, with 7 bases between the two germline ends.

The rearrangement links TRBV29-1 to TRBJ2-7; D possibly corresponds to TRBD1 (7 bases). This CDR3 contains 13 residues. With 7 bases removed from V and 0 bases from J, the gap between germline ends came to 13 bases. The V gene's germline CDR1 is SQVTM and CDR2 ANQGSEA. CDR3 coding DNA: TGCAGCGCAGGGGGGAGAGTCTCCTACGAGCAGTACTTC. Amino acids: CSAGGRVSYEQYF.

The chain combines TRBV19 with TRBJ1-2; unclear D gene. V lost 2 bases to trimming and J lost 2 bases, with 3 bases between them. This CDR3 has 12 residues. The germline CDR1 and CDR2 sequences are LNHDA and SQIVND (reference sequence). The CDR3 sequence: CASSIQNYGYTF. The CDR3, as DNA: TGTGCCAGTAGTATACAGAACTATGGCTACACCTTC.

This rearrangement joins TRBV4-1 to TRBJ2-4, with TRBD1 matching 8 bases. Per germline, CDR1 MGHRA and CDR2 YSYEKL. The CDR3 runs 15 residues. The J segment lost 4 bases and the V segment lost 1 base, leaving 3 bases of the junction unmatched. This chain's CDR3 is CASSQVGDRKNIQYF. CDR3 in DNA: TGCGCCAGCAGCCAAGTAGGGGACAGGAAAAACATTCAGTACTTC.

Many counts were recorded for this clonotype. CDR3 protein: CASSERPGQTYEQYF. In DNA form, the CDR3 reads TGTGCCAGCAGCGAAAGACCGGGACAAACCTACGAGCAGTACTTC. This sequence joins TRBV7-6 and TRBJ2-7; the D gene is possibly TRBD1 (6 bases). Trimming took off 5 bases at V and 2 bases at J, with 16 bases between the two ends. CDR1 and CDR2 from the germline V gene are SGHVS and FNYEAQ. CDR3 length: 15 amino acids. The whole variable domain, remainder taken from reference TRBV7-6 and TRBJ2-7, is GAGVSQSPRYKVTKRGQDVALRCDPISGHVSLYWYRQALGQGPEFLTYFNYEAQQDKSGLPNDRFSAERPEGSISTLTIQRTEQRDSAMYRCASSERPGQTYEQYFGPGTRLTVT.

There are a few counts of this clonotype. J is TRBJ2-7 and V is TRBV28; D possibly corresponds to TRBD1 (6 bases). There are 13 residues in the CDR3. Trimming shortened V by 6 bases and J by 1 base, and 10 bases separated the two germline ends. Looked up from germline, CDR1 is MDHEN and CDR2 is SYDVKM. The CDR3 is CASRTDRSYEQYF. The CDR3 bases are TGTGCCAGCAGAACGGACAGATCCTACGAGCAGTACTTC.

This clonotype was seen only once. CDR3 nucleotides: TGTGCCAGCAGCCCCCGACCGCAGGAGGAGCTGTTTTTT. Residues: CASSPRPQEELFF. The chain combines TRBV9 with TRBJ2-2; no clear D gene. Trimming stripped 4 bases from V and 10 bases from J, with 14 bases between. The CDR3 runs 13 residues. Germline CDR1 reads SGDLS; CDR2 reads YYNGEE. Combining the CDR3 with reference TRBV9 and TRBJ2-2 gives the whole variable domain DSGVTQTPKHLITATGQRVTLRCSPRSGDLSVYWYQQSLDQGLQFLIQYYNGEERAKGNILERFSAQQFPDLHSELNLSSLELGDSALYFCASSPRPQEELFFGEGSRLTVL.

This clonotype was seen many times. The chain is built from TRBV10-2 and TRBJ2-7; TRBD2 matches at 8 bases. The CDR3 extends over 14 amino acids. V gave up 7 bases and J gave up 5 bases; unmatched junction bases: 10. Germline values: CDR1 WSHSY, CDR2 SAAADI. CDR3 nucleotide sequence: TGCGCCAGCATTGGTGGGACTAGACCCAACGAGCAGTACTTC. Protein sequence: CASIGGTRPNEQYF.

The V and J genes are TRBV27 and TRBJ2-1, with D uncertain. Germline V gene sequence: CDR1 MNHEY, CDR2 SMNVEV (reference sequence). This CDR3 is built from 19 residues. V shed 2 bases and J shed 2 bases, with 22 bases lying between them. DNA of the CDR3: TGTGCCAGCAGTTTAATCCGCCTGTACAGCCCGGATGCCTACAATGAGCAGTTCTTC. Translation: CASSLIRLYSPDAYNEQFF.

This clonotype was observed at least ten times. The chain has TRBV7-2 and TRBJ2-2; 7 positions agree with TRBD2. This CDR3 comprises 16 residues. With 10 bases clipped from V and 2 bases from J, the junction kept 13 bases outside the gene matches. Germline V gene data show CDR1 as SGHTA and CDR2 as FQGNSA. The DNA for the CDR3 is TGTGCCACCCCCCGCTCTCTAGCGGAAAACACCGGGGAGCTGTTTTTT. Its translation: CATPRSLAENTGELFF.

The gene calls are TRBV4-1 and TRBJ2-3, with 13 bases aligning to TRBD2. V shed 1 base and J 10 bases; nucleotides not matched to a gene: 5. Germline CDR1 is MGHRA and CDR2 is YSYEKL. This CDR3 comprises 15 residues. CDR3: CASSQVTSGGVAQYF. The CDR3 nucleotides are TGCGCCAGCAGCCAAGTAACTAGCGGGGGGGTTGCGCAGTATTTT.

A few counts support this clonotype. This rearrangement joins TRBV20-1 to TRBJ2-7; D is undetermined. V was pared by 7 bases and J by 3 bases, with 13 bases between. The CDR3 totals 12 residues. Germline V gives CDR1 DFQATT, CDR2 SNEGSKA (reference sequence). CDR3 DNA: TGCAGTGTTAGGACCCAGAGCTACGAGCAGTACTTC. This codes for CSVRTQSYEQYF.

This clonotype was detected ten times or more. The rearrangement links TRBV20-1 to TRBJ2-3; TRBD1 or TRBD2 may be the D gene (5 bases each). The germline V gene has CDR1 DFQATT and CDR2 SNEGSKA (reference sequence). The V gene lost 8 bases and the J gene lost 2 bases, with 20 bases spanning the gap. The CDR3 has 15 residues. CDR3: CSSLGTGKFTDTQYF. In DNA, the CDR3 is TGCAGTTCTCTAGGGACGGGAAAATTCACAGATACGCAGTATTTT.

This clonotype was recorded a few times. The CDR3 protein is CSARDWGGTSGYEQYF. The CDR3 nucleotides read TGCAGTGCTAGAGATTGGGGGGGGACTAGCGGATACGAGCAGTACTTC. V and J are TRBV20-1 and TRBJ2-7; TRBD2 matches at 11 bases. Per germline, CDR1 DFQATT and CDR2 SNEGSKA (reference sequence). V lost 0 bases and J lost 4; bases outside the gene matches: 8. The CDR3 sequence is 16 residues long.

The chain is built from TRBV6-1 and TRBJ2-5, with 11 bases that match TRBD1. Germline V gene lookup returns CDR1 MNHNS and CDR2 SASEGT. Trimming at V came to 5 bases and at J to 5 bases, leaving 7 bases not matched to a gene. The CDR3 loop spans 15 amino acids. For the CDR3, the DNA is TGTGCCAGCAGTCCATCGGGACAGGGGGTCGAGACCCAGTACTTC. This sequence encodes CASSPSGQGVETQYF.

Ten or more counts support this clonotype. J is TRBJ1-1 and V is TRBV29-1; D possibly corresponds to TRBD1 (6 bases). V was trimmed by 5 bases and J by 0 bases, leaving 10 bases between them. The CDR3 contains 13 residues. Looked up from germline, CDR1 is SQVTM and CDR2 is ANQGSEA. CDR3 nucleotide sequence: TGCAGCGTTCGTCAGGGGATGAACACTGAAGCTTTCTTT. The encoded protein is CSVRQGMNTEAFF.

This clonotype was counted at least ten times. The chain is built from TRBV2 and TRBJ1-5, with D unclear. CDR1 and CDR2 (germline): SNHLY, FYNNEI. The V end lost 6 bases, the J end lost 0 bases, and 18 bases lay between the germline ends. CDR3 length equals 17 residues. The CDR3 region is CASRGVGGSYSNQPQHF. The CDR3 nucleotides read TGTGCCAGCAGAGGTGTTGGCGGAAGTTATAGCAATCAGCCCCAGCATTTT. Based on the CDR3 plus reference TRBV2 and TRBJ1-5, the full variable domain is EPEVTQTPSHQVTQMGQEVILRCVPISNHLYFYWYRQILGQKVEFLVSFYNNEISEKSEIFDDQFSVERPDGSNFTLKIRSTKLEDSAMYFCASRGVGGSYSNQPQHFGDGTRLSIL.

CDR3 loop: CASSFPGGETQYF. The CDR3 bases are TGCGCCAGCAGCTTCCCGGGCGGGGAGACCCAGTACTTC. This sequence joins TRBV5-1 and TRBJ2-5, with TRBD2 as a possible D gene (5 bases). Per germline, CDR1 SGHRS and CDR2 YFSETQ. The ends were cut back, 2 bases at V and 5 bases at J, with 10 bases in the middle. The CDR3 contains 13 residues.